This TCR beta chain was identified in a study of cytomegalovirus exposure and HLA in healthy donors. In regard to this clone: Its antigen is still unknown.

The data were produced by immunoSEQ multiplex PCR, yet TCRdb's version contains in-frame clones alone and is incomplete. The table includes 90,000 to 120,000 clones, under 97% detected once. The germline V gene has CDR1 MNHEY and CDR2 SVGAGI. The CDR3 is made up of 13 amino acids. Trimming cost V 6 bases and J 3 bases, with 9 bases left between them. Overall study results and limits: There were a few CMV-associated chains whose specificity for CMV antigens was confirmed in vitro.

The chain uses TRBV6-5 and TRBJ1-5; D is undetermined. The specimen sequenced was PBMCs. The source is a woman younger than 30 in good health and CMV-seronegative. CDR3 in amino acids: CASSHSLNQPQHF. The CDR3 region has the DNA TGTGCCAGCAGCCACAGCCTCAATCAGCCCCAGCATTTT.